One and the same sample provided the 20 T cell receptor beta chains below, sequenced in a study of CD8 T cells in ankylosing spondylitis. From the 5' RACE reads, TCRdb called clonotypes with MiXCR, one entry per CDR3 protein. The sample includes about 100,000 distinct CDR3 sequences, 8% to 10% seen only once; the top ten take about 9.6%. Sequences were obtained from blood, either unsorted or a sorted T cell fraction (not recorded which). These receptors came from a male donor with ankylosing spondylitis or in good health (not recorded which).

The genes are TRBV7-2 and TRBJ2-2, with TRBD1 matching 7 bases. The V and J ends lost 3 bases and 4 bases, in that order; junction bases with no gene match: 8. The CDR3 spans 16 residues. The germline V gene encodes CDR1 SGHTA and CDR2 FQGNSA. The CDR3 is CASSLAWAGGTGELFF. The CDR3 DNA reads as TGTGCCAGCAGCTTGGCGTGGGCAGGGGGCACCGGGGAGCTGTTTTTT.

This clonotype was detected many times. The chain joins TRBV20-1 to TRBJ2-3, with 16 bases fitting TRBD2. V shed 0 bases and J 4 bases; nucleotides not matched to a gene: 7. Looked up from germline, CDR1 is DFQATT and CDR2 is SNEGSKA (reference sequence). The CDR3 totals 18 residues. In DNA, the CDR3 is TGCAGTGCTAGAGATGTCGGGACTAGCGGGAGGGTCCCAGATACGCAGTATTTT. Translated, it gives CSARDVGTSGRVPDTQYF.

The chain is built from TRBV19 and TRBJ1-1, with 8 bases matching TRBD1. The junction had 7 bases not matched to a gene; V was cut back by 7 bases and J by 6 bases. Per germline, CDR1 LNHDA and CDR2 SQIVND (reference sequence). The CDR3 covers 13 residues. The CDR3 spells CASTQGARAEAFF. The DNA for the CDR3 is TGTGCCAGTACCCAGGGGGCTCGGGCTGAAGCTTTCTTT.

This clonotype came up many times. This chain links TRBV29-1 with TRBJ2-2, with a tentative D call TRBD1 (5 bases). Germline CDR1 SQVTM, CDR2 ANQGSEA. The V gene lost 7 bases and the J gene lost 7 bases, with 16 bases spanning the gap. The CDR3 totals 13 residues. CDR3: CSAGHGAGGELFF. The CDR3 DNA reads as TGCAGCGCCGGGCATGGGGCAGGCGGGGAGCTGTTTTTT.

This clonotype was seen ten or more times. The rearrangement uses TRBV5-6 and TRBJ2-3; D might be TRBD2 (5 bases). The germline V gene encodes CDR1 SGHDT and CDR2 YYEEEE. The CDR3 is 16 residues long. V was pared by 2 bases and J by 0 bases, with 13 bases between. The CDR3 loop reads CASSFGDGVSTDTQYF. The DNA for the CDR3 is TGTGCCAGCAGCTTCGGTGACGGGGTTAGCACAGATACGCAGTATTTT.

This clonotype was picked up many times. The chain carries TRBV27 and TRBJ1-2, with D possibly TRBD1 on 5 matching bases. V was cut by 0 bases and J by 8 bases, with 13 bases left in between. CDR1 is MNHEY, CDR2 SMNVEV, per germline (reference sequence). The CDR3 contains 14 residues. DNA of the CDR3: TGTGCCAGCAGTTTATCGACCCCCCCAGGGGGCTACACCTTC. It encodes CASSLSTPPGGYTF.

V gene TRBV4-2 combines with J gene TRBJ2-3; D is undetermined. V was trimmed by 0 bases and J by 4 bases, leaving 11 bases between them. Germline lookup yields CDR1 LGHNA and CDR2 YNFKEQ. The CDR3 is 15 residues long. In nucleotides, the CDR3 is TGTGCCAGCAGCCAAGATCAAGGAAGCGCAGATACGCAGTATTTT. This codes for CASSQDQGSADTQYF.

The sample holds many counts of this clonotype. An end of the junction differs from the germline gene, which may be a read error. CDR3 nucleotide sequence: TGTGCTAGCAGCTTAGCAAGTTCGGGGGCGCAGACCCAGTACTTC. Amino acids: CASSLASSGAQTQYF. The chain combines TRBV7-7 with TRBJ2-5, with D perhaps TRBD1 or TRBD2 (6 bases each). The CDR3 covers 15 residues. Germline values: CDR1 SSHAT, CDR2 FNYEAQ (reference sequence).

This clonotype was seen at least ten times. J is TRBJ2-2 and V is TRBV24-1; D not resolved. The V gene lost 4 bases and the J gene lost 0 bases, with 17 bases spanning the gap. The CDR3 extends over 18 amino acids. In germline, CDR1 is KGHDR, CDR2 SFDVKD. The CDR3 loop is CATSEPFEAGPNTGELFF. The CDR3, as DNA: TGTGCCACCAGTGAACCATTCGAGGCCGGGCCGAACACCGGGGAGCTGTTTTTT.

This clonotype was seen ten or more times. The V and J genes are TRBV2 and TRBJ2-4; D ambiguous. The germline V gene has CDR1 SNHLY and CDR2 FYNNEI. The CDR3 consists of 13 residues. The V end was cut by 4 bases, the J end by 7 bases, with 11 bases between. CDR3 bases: TGTGCCAGCAGTGGTGTGGGCCTGAACATTCAGTACTTC. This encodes CASSGVGLNIQYF.

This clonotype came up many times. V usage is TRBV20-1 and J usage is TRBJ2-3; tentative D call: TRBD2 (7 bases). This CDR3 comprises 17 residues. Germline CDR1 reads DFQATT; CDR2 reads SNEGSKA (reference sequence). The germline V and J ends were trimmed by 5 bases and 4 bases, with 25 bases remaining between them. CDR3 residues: CSAGGGADNFRADTQYF. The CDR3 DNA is TGCAGTGCTGGGGGGGGGGCAGACAACTTCCGGGCAGATACGCAGTATTTT.

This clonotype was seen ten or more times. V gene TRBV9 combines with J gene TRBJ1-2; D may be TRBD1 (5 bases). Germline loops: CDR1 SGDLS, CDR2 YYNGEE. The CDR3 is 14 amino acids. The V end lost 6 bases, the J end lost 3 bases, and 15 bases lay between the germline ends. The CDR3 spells CASTREGLHYGYTF. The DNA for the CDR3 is TGTGCCAGCACTAGGGAGGGGCTCCACTATGGCTACACCTTC.

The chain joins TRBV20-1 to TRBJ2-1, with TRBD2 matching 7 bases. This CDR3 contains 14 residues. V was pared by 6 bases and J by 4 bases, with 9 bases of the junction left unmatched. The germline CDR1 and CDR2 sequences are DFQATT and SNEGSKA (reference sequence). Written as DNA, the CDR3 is TGCAGTGCGGCGAGGCGGGAGCCTTACAATGAGCAGTTCTTC. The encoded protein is CSAARREPYNEQFF.

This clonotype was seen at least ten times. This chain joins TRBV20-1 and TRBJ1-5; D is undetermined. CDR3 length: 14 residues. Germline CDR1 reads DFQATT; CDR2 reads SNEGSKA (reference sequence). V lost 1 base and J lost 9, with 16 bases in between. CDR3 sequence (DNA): TGCAGTGCTAGAGTCCAGGCGGCCATATCGCCCCAGCATTTT. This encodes CSARVQAAISPQHF.

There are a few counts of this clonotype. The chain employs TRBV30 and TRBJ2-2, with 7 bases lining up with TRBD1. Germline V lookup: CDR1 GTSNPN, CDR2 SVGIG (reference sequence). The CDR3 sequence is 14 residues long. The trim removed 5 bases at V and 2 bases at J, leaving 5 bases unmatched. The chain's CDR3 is CAWARDRNTGELFF. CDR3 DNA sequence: TGTGCCTGGGCCCGGGACAGAAACACCGGGGAGCTGTTTTTT.

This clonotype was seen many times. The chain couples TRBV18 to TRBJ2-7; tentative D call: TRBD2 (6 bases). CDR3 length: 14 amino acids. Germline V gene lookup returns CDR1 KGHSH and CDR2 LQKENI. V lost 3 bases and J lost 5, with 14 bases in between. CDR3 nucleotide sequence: TGTGCCAGCTCACCTCACCGGAGGGATAACGAGCAGTACTTC. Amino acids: CASSPHRRDNEQYF.

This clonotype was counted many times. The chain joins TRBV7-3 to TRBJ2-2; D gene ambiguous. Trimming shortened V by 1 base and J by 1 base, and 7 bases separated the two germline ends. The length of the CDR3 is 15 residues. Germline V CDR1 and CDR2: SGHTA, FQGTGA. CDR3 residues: CASSLKAGNTGELFF. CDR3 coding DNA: TGTGCCAGCAGCTTAAAAGCTGGGAACACCGGGGAGCTGTTTTTT.

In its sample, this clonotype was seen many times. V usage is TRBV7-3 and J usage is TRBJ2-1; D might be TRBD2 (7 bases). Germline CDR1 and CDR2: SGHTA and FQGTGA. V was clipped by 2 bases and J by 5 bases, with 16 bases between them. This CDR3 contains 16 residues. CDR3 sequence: CASSLFAGAKNNEQFF. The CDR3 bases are TGTGCCAGCAGCTTATTTGCGGGGGCTAAGAACAATGAGCAGTTCTTC.

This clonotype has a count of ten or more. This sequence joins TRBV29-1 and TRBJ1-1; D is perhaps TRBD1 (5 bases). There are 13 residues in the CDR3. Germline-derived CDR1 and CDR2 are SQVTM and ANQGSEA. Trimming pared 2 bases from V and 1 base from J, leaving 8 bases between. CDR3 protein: CSVERGENTEAFF. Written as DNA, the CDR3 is TGCAGCGTTGAACGGGGGGAGAACACTGAAGCTTTCTTT.

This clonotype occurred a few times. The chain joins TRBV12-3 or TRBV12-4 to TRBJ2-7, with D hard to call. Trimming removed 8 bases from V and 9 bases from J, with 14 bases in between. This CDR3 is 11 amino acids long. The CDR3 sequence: CASEQDTTQYF. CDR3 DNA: TGTGCCAGCGAGCAGGATACTACGCAGTACTTC.